This T cell receptor beta chain was retrieved from a study of T cells after yellow fever vaccination (dated by TCRdb to between 2018 and 2021). Study-wide context: The SMART-Seq v4 Ultra Low Input RNA kit was used to prepare libraries from fractions with low cell numbers. Blood was drawn at multiple timepoints before and after primary and secondary immunization, with bulk PBMC replicates and cell subsets isolated. To follow T-cell clones before and after both primary and booster YFV17D yellow fever vaccination, bulk TCR alpha and beta repertoires underwent longitudinal sequencing. The cohort comprised two healthy male donors, one aged 18 to 30 and one aged 30 to 39 years. What the work shows at the level of the full study, not this receptor alone: Computational filtering was required because FACS-sorted repertoires could contain abundant contaminating clonotypes from the bulk population. Most clones expanded after primary vaccination were re-detected after the booster (approximately 96% of CD4 and around 88% of CD8), suggesting broad memory maintenance. The study included only a couple of donors, which limits how far the findings can be generalized. Compared with the primary T-cell response, the secondary T-cell response was weaker but faster, peaking on day 5 rather than day 15. A small share of clonotypes occurred in both CD4 and CD8 compartments, likely arising from convergent recombination.

This clonotype was seen at least ten times. No antigen is known for it. No per-base quality is available; no much larger clone lies one base away. TCR cDNA was synthesized by 5'RACE template switching, through which a universal primer site and unique molecular identifiers were introduced. cDNA synthesis was primed from both the TCR alpha and TCR beta constant segments. Libraries were amplified in two PCR steps, with sample barcodes and sequencing adapters added in the second step. Sequencing of libraries was done on Illumina HiSeq 2500 (2x100 bp) or NovaSeq (2x150 bp). The study's processing was this. MIGEC was used to demultiplex reads and collapse the reads into UMI consensus sequences, and MiXCR was used for V(D)J alignment. Clonotypes responding to the vaccine were identified with edgeR on replicate PBMC samples, with the criteria of FDR below 0.01 and a log2 fold change above 5 up to day 15. Each bulk clonotype received a CD4 or CD8 identity based on whether the sequenced CD4 or CD8 repertoire contained that clonotype at higher abundance. TCRdb cleaned the public reads at Q25 with fastp, built clones with MiXCR and kept in-frame beta chains. When rows share a CDR3 protein, they turn into one entry using the most common DNA and genes. TCRdb, rather than the study authors, made the V and J calls. The sample yields around 120,000 distinct CDR3 sequences; around 6.7% were counted once. Around 2.6% of the sample lies in the top ten.

According to the study, the label for this sample's treatment or condition signals: live attenuated yellow fever vaccine strain. PBMCs were isolated from peripheral blood using a standard Ficoll-Paque protocol. Dynabeads CD4 and CD8 positive selection kits were used to isolate CD4 and CD8 T-cell fractions. TriZol was used to extract RNA from bulk PBMCs, CD4 and CD8 fractions, and dextramer-positive and dextramer-negative fractions. This material consisted of CD4+ T cells sorted from PBMCs, taken more than 35 days after the first yellow fever vaccination. This TCR came from a man between 18 and 29 years old who received the YFV17D yellow fever vaccine.

The CDR3 protein is CASSPDGVAGYTF. DNA sequence: TGCGCCAGCAGCCCCGACGGGGTTGCGGGCTACACCTTC. The chain is made from TRBV5-1 and TRBJ1-2, with the D gene uncertain. V is reduced by 4 bases and J by 8 bases, leaving a spacing of 15 bases between them. CDR1 and CDR2, looked up from the germline V gene, are SGHRS and YFSETQ. The CDR3 has 13 amino acids, counting the end cysteine and phenylalanine. The entry retains the CDR3 DNA only, 39 bases that are in frame from base 1.